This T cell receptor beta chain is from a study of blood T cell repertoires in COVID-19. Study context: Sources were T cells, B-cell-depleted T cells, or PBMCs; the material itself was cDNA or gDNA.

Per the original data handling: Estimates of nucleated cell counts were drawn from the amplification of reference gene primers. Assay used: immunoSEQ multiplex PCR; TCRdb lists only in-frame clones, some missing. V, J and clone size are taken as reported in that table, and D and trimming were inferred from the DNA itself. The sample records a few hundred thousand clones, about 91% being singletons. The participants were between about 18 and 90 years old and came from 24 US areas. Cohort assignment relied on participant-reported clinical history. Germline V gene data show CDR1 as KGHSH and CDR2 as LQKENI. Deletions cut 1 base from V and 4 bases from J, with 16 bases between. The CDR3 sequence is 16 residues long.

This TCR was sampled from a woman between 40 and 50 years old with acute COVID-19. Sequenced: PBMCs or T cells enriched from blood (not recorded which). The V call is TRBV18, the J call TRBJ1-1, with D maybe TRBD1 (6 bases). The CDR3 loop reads CASSPLHRESSTEAFF. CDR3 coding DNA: TGTGCCAGCTCACCACTCCACAGGGAATCATCCACTGAAGCTTTCTTT.